This passage covers 22 T cell receptor beta chains from one sample sequenced in a study of shared T cell receptors in the human thymus. The protocol was immunoSEQ multiplex PCR, while the TCRdb copy is restricted to in-frame clones and leaves out a portion. The sample lists some 760,000 clones, approximately 85% occurring once. The sample was also reused in another study, on human thymus T cells.

The sequenced sample was thymocytes. Receptor source: a girl under three years old with a congenital heart defect.

CDR3: CASSFLPRPRDTEAFF. DNA of the CDR3: TGTGCCAGCAGTTTCCTACCGCGCCCACGTGACACTGAAGCTTTCTTT. The chain combines TRBV28 with TRBJ1-1, with no clear D. The CDR3 consists of 16 residues. Trimming pared 3 bases from V and 3 bases from J, leaving 17 bases between. Germline V gives CDR1 MDHEN, CDR2 SYDVKM.

The chain recombines TRBV4-1 with TRBJ1-2, with D perhaps TRBD1 (6 bases). Germline V gives CDR1 MGHRA, CDR2 YSYEKL. V was cut by 4 bases and J by 4 bases, with 16 bases left in between. This CDR3 has 15 residues. The CDR3: CASSLRDKSFYGYTF. CDR3 bases: TGCGCCAGCAGCCTCCGGGACAAGAGTTTCTATGGCTACACCTTC.

The rearrangement uses TRBV18 and TRBJ1-4; 9 nucleotides agree with TRBD1. The germline V gene encodes CDR1 KGHSH and CDR2 LQKENI. The trim removed 6 bases at V and 8 bases at J, leaving 22 bases unmatched. CDR3 size: 19 residues. For the CDR3, the DNA is TGTGCCAGCTCGCCAATCGTTCGGGACAGGGTAGTGAACGAGGAAAAACTGTTTTTT. Its translation: CASSPIVRDRVVNEEKLFF.

This clone was counted a single time. The CDR3 DNA follows: TGTGCCAGCAGCCAACACGGGCGGGGACCTAATTCACCCCTCCACTTT. It encodes CASSQHGRGPNSPLHF. This chain uses TRBV7-8 with TRBJ1-6; perhaps TRBD1 as D (5 bases). CDR1 is SGHVS and CDR2 is FQNEAQ in the germline V gene. This CDR3 has 16 residues. Trimming shortened V by 5 bases and J by 6 bases, and 17 bases separated the two germline ends.

The chain joins TRBV18 to TRBJ2-5, with a tentative D call TRBD1 (6 bases). CDR1 KGHSH and CDR2 LQKENI come from the germline V gene. The CDR3 spans 15 residues. V lost 4 bases to trimming and J lost 5 bases, with 17 bases between them. The CDR3 is CASSRPTGPGETQYF. CDR3 coding DNA: TGTGCCAGCTCACGGCCTACAGGGCCTGGGGAGACCCAGTACTTC.

This rearrangement joins TRBV5-8 to TRBJ1-2; 10 nucleotides match TRBD1. J was trimmed by 6 bases and V by 1 base; bases with no gene match: 3. The V gene's germline CDR1 is SGHTS and CDR2 YDEGEE. CDR3 length: 14 residues. The CDR3 loop is CASSLRGTGDGYTF. Here the CDR3 DNA reads TGTGCCAGCAGCTTGCGGGGGACAGGGGATGGCTACACCTTC.

This clone was seen a few times. The rearrangement joins TRBV7-6 to TRBJ2-7, with 7 positions matching TRBD1. In germline, CDR1 is SGHVS, CDR2 FNYEAQ. The CDR3 has 16 amino acids. V lost 3 bases to trimming and J lost 3 bases; unmatched junction nucleotides: 11. The CDR3 coding sequence is TGTGCCAGCAGCTTGGGGGAAAGGGACAGAAGCTACGAGCAGTACTTC. This codes for CASSLGERDRSYEQYF.

The sample holds a few counts of this clone. The rearrangement links TRBV9 to TRBJ1-2, with D hard to call. Germline CDR1 reads SGDLS; CDR2 reads YYNGEE. This CDR3 has 16 residues. Trimming took off 1 base at V and 2 bases at J, with 15 bases between the two ends. The CDR3 coding sequence is TGTGCCAGCAGCGTATCCCCTCGACACCCCAACTATGGCTACACCTTC. It specifies CASSVSPRHPNYGYTF.

This chain links TRBV7-9 with TRBJ1-2; D perhaps matches TRBD1 (6 bases). The CDR3 loop spans 13 amino acids. CDR1 and CDR2 from the germline V gene are SEHNR and FQNEAQ (reference sequence). Trimming removed 2 bases from V and 8 bases from J, with 12 bases in between. CDR3 residues: CASSLFRGRGYTF. DNA of the CDR3: TGTGCCAGCAGCTTATTCAGGGGTCGGGGCTACACCTTC.

For the CDR3, the DNA is TGCGCCAGCAGCCAAGACGGGTCATCGAACACCGGGGAGCTGTTTTTT. This gives the protein CASSQDGSSNTGELFF. V gene TRBV4-1 combines with J gene TRBJ2-2; no clear D. CDR3 length: 16 residues. V was trimmed by 0 bases and J by 0 bases, leaving 8 bases between them. Germline CDR1 MGHRA, CDR2 YSYEKL.

This clone showed up just a few times. V is TRBV6-1 and J is TRBJ1-1; 8 nucleotides match TRBD1. CDR3 length equals 17 residues. Trimming took 4 bases from V and 5 from J; bases not matched to a gene: 15. Germline CDR1 and CDR2: MNHNS and SASEGT. The CDR3 nucleotides are TGTGCCAGCAGTGTTCAGGGGGCGGCGGGACCCTCGACTGAAGCTTTCTTT. Translating gives CASSVQGAAGPSTEAFF.

For the CDR3, the DNA is TGTGCCAGCAGTCCCCCCTGGGGGGTCACCCGACTGAACACTGAAGCTTTCTTT. This sequence encodes CASSPPWGVTRLNTEAFF. The chain carries TRBV27 and TRBJ1-1; TRBD1 might be the D (5 bases). This CDR3 spans 18 amino acids. V was cut by 5 bases and J by 0 bases, with 22 bases left in between. CDR1 and CDR2 from the germline V gene are MNHEY and SMNVEV (reference sequence).

V and J are TRBV7-2 and TRBJ1-5, with a tentative D call TRBD1 (5 bases). CDR3 length: 15 amino acids. Germline CDR1 and CDR2: SGHTA and FQGNSA. Trimming left V 4 bases short and J 4 bases short, with 14 bases between. As DNA, the CDR3 is TGTGCCAGCAGCTCCCTAGGAGCAGGGAATCAGCCCCAGCATTTT. Protein product: CASSSLGAGNQPQHF.

V gene TRBV7-6 combines with J gene TRBJ1-6, with D tentatively TRBD1 (6 bases). V lost 5 bases to trimming and J lost 7 bases, with 12 bases between them. The CDR3 length is 14 residues. CDR1 SGHVS and CDR2 FNYEAQ come from the germline V gene. The CDR3 coding sequence is TGTGCCAGCAGCGACAGGCGTGGGAATTCACCCCTCCACTTT. Residues: CASSDRRGNSPLHF.

This clone was found once. V and J are TRBV5-8 and TRBJ1-5, with TRBD1 identical over 7 bases. V dropped 2 bases and J dropped 0; count of bases not matched to a gene: 5. This CDR3 region has 16 residues. The germline gives CDR1 SGHTS, CDR2 YDEGEE. Here the CDR3 reads CASSLRDRYSNQPQHF. CDR3 nucleotide sequence: TGTGCCAGCAGCTTACGGGACAGATATAGCAATCAGCCCCAGCATTTT.

CDR3: CASSNGTPLLLTDTQYF. The CDR3 DNA sequence: TGCGCCAGCAGCAACGGGACTCCACTTCTTTTGACAGATACGCAGTATTTT. The genes are TRBV5-1 and TRBJ2-3; D perhaps matches TRBD2 (6 bases). CDR1 is SGHRS, CDR2 YFSETQ, per germline. V was cut by 4 bases and J by 3 bases, with 21 bases left in between. CDR3 length: 17 amino acids.

In this sample, this clone turned up a few times. V is TRBV4-1 and J is TRBJ1-5; 8 positions match TRBD1. Germline CDR1 reads MGHRA; CDR2 reads YSYEKL. The V gene end was trimmed by 1 base and the J gene end by 4 bases; junction bases not matched to a gene: 9. The CDR3 loop spans 17 amino acids. The CDR3 spells CASSQGTGNEENQPQHF. CDR3 coding DNA: TGCGCCAGCAGCCAAGGGACAGGGAATGAGGAAAATCAGCCCCAGCATTTT.

The chain is built from TRBV7-6 and TRBJ1-1; a weak D match, TRBD1 (6 bases). V lost 2 bases, J lost 7 bases, and 11 bases lay in between. The CDR3 runs to 13 residues. The germline CDR1 and CDR2 sequences are SGHVS and FNYEAQ. The CDR3 loop is CASSLPGDGEAFF. In DNA form, the CDR3 reads TGTGCCAGCAGCTTACCAGGGGACGGTGAAGCTTTCTTT.

The chain couples TRBV27 to TRBJ2-1; D is ambiguous. The CDR3 loop spans 16 amino acids. V was pared by 0 bases and J by 2 bases, with 11 bases between. CDR1 and CDR2 (germline): MNHEY, SMNVEV (reference sequence). The DNA of the CDR3 is TGTGCCAGCAGTTTATCTAGGCCCCGGGCCTACAATGAGCAGTTCTTC. Translated, it gives CASSLSRPRAYNEQFF.

The V and J genes are TRBV25-1 and TRBJ2-5; a weak D match, TRBD2 (6 bases). The germline V gene encodes CDR1 MGHDK and CDR2 SYGVNS. The CDR3 has 14 amino acids. V lost 3 bases and J 7 bases, leaving 15 bases between the germline ends. The CDR3 region has the DNA TGTGCCAGCAGTGAGATCGGAGGGTTGGGGACCCAGTACTTC. It codes for CASSEIGGLGTQYF.

This chain joins TRBV11-2 and TRBJ2-7, with D possibly TRBD1 on 5 matching bases. V was cut by 5 bases and J by 4 bases, with 9 bases left in between. Germline CDR1 reads SGHAT; CDR2 reads FQNNGV. The CDR3 length is 12 residues. The CDR3 DNA sequence: TGTGCCAGCAGCCGACAGACATACGAGCAGTACTTC. It codes for CASSRQTYEQYF.

This clone was detected only a few times. The gene calls are TRBV9 and TRBJ2-1; D remains ambiguous. Trimming stripped 1 base from V and 8 bases from J, with 10 bases between. In germline, CDR1 is SGDLS, CDR2 YYNGEE. The CDR3 runs to 13 residues. Here the CDR3 reads CASSVSGFDEQFF. The CDR3 DNA sequence: TGTGCCAGCAGCGTATCCGGGTTCGATGAGCAGTTCTTC.